This passage covers 14 T cell receptor beta chains from one sample sequenced in a study of T cell clonotyping in hematopoietic cell transplantation. Time point here: recipient sample about 28 days before transplant, after cytoreduction. Sequencing used immunoSEQ multiplex PCR; TCRdb keeps in-frame clones, though not all of them. The sample lists about 9,600 clones; around four fifths were seen once. The sequences come from peripheral blood mononuclear cells, collected before stem cell transplant. All receptors come from a man in his 60s with acute myeloid leukemia. Some clones in this sample may be carry-over from other donors' samples.

V gene TRBV19 combines with J gene TRBJ2-6, with a weak D call TRBD1 (5 bases). Germline CDR1 reads LNHDA; CDR2 reads SQIVND (reference sequence). The V gene lost 6 bases and the J gene lost 2 bases, with 14 bases spanning the gap. CDR3 length: 16 amino acids. This chain's CDR3 is CASRLGRAPGANVLTF. CDR3 nucleotide sequence: TGTGCCAGTAGACTGGGCAGGGCACCTGGGGCCAACGTCCTGACTTTC.

V gene TRBV30 combines with J gene TRBJ2-1, with 13 bases matching TRBD2. There are 14 residues in the CDR3. CDR1 GTSNPN and CDR2 SVGIG come from the germline V gene (reference sequence). The V and J ends lost 5 bases and 10 bases, in that order; junction bases with no gene match: 8. CDR3 protein: CAWGPTSGRREQFF. The CDR3, as DNA: TGTGCCTGGGGACCGACTAGCGGGAGGAGAGAGCAGTTCTTC.

The chain carries TRBV20-1 and TRBJ2-4; either TRBD1 or TRBD2 may supply D (6 bases each). The germline gives CDR1 DFQATT, CDR2 SNEGSKA (reference sequence). The CDR3 runs to 11 residues. V dropped 7 bases and J dropped 10 bases, with 14 bases sitting between them. The CDR3 here is CSGGGQEIQYF. CDR3 nucleotides: TGCAGTGGTGGGGGGCAGGAAATTCAGTACTTC.

This sequence joins TRBV29-1 and TRBJ2-2; D remains unclear. V lost 5 bases and J 1 base, leaving 8 bases between the germline ends. The CDR3 has 13 amino acids. Germline V gene sequence: CDR1 SQVTM, CDR2 ANQGSEA. This chain's CDR3 is CSVRVLNTGELFF. In DNA, the CDR3 is TGCAGCGTTAGGGTCCTGAACACCGGGGAGCTGTTTTTT.

This chain connects TRBV5-5 to TRBJ1-4; D gene uncertain. Germline CDR1 and CDR2: SGHKS and YYEKEE (reference sequence). The CDR3 contains 13 residues. Trimming took off 0 bases at V and 4 bases at J, with 4 bases between the two ends. The CDR3 is CASSLGLNEKLFF. The CDR3 DNA reads as TGTGCCAGCAGCTTGGGCCTTAATGAAAAACTGTTTTTT.

V and J are TRBV11-2 and TRBJ2-1; 11 bases agree with TRBD2. The CDR3 is made up of 17 amino acids. V dropped 0 bases and J dropped 2; count of bases not matched to a gene: 3. Germline CDR1 and CDR2: SGHAT and FQNNGV. The CDR3 nucleotides are TGTGCCAGCAGCTTAGATCCGACTAGCGGGGCCTACAATGAGCAGTTCTTC. Protein sequence: CASSLDPTSGAYNEQFF.

The chain employs TRBV5-1 and TRBJ2-1, with a possible D match to TRBD1 (5 bases). There are 15 residues in the CDR3. V shed 4 bases and J shed 2 bases, with 13 bases lying between them. Looked up from germline, CDR1 is SGHRS and CDR2 is YFSETQ. DNA for the CDR3: TGCGCCAGCAGCCCTGGATCAGGGACCTACAATGAGCAGTTCTTC. Amino acids: CASSPGSGTYNEQFF.

The sample holds one count of this clone. J is TRBJ1-1 and V is TRBV6-6; 9 nucleotides align to TRBD1. J lost 3 bases, V lost 2 bases, and 1 base had no gene match. Germline V gene lookup returns CDR1 MNHNY and CDR2 SVGAGI (reference sequence). This CDR3 contains 14 residues. The CDR3 here is CASSYRDRDTEAFF. CDR3 sequence (DNA): TGTGCCAGCAGTTACCGGGACAGGGACACTGAAGCTTTCTTT.

V usage is TRBV7-8 and J usage is TRBJ2-3; 12 positions agree with TRBD2. After removal of 3 bases from V and 1 base from J, the junction contained 2 bases not matched to a gene. This CDR3 is built from 16 residues. CDR1 is SGHVS and CDR2 is FQNEAQ in the germline V gene. This CDR3 reads CASSLRTSGGTDTQYF. The DNA for the CDR3 is TGTGCCAGCAGCTTGAGGACTAGCGGGGGCACAGATACGCAGTATTTT.

This clone was observed a few times. The rearrangement joins TRBV7-9 to TRBJ2-7, with D unresolved. With 1 base removed from V and 5 bases from J, the gap between germline ends came to 6 bases. There are 12 residues in the CDR3. Germline CDR1 is SEHNR and CDR2 is FQNEAQ (reference sequence). The CDR3 DNA reads TGTGCCAGCAGCTTAGATTTCAACGAGCAGTACTTC. Amino acids: CASSLDFNEQYF.

The V gene is TRBV4-1, the J gene TRBJ1-2; 7 bases are a match to TRBD1. The CDR3 length is 15 residues. The germline V gene has CDR1 MGHRA and CDR2 YSYEKL. Losses at the gene ends were 4 bases for V and 5 bases for J; bases not matched to a gene: 10. The chain's CDR3 is CASSRVGTEGYGYTF. The CDR3, as DNA: TGCGCCAGCAGCCGAGTAGGGACAGAAGGATATGGCTACACCTTC.

This chain joins TRBV6-1 and TRBJ1-5; D might be TRBD1 (5 bases). CDR1 and CDR2 from the germline V gene are MNHNS and SASEGT. The CDR3 spans 14 residues. The V end lost 3 bases, the J end lost 3 bases, and 9 bases lay between the germline ends. CDR3 protein: CASSDSGNNQPQHF. The CDR3 nucleotides read TGTGCCAGCAGTGATTCAGGGAACAATCAGCCCCAGCATTTT.

The chain joins TRBV2 to TRBJ2-7; the D gene is possibly TRBD1 (5 bases). This CDR3 comprises 14 residues. The ends were cut back, 8 bases at V and 1 base at J, with 15 bases in the middle. From germline, CDR1 is SNHLY and CDR2 FYNNEI. As DNA, the CDR3 is TGTGCCAGCGAGGTCCAGGGTTTTTCCTACGAGCAGTACTTC. Translation gives CASEVQGFSYEQYF.

The CDR3 sequence: CASTGTTGYTF. The DNA of the CDR3 is TGTGCCAGCACCGGGACAACCGGCTACACCTTC. This chain joins TRBV25-1 and TRBJ1-2, with D possibly matching TRBD1 (6 bases). Trimming left V 7 bases short and J 8 bases short, with 11 bases between. There are 11 residues in the CDR3. CDR1 is MGHDK and CDR2 is SYGVNS in the germline V gene.